This is a list of T cell receptor beta chains from one sample in a study of blood T cell repertoires in COVID-19. The repertoire was sequenced with immunoSEQ multiplex PCR; TCRdb's copy has only in-frame clones and lacks some. The table has approximately 150,000 clones, approximately 80% seen once. The material sequenced was peripheral blood. The receptors originated from a woman in her fifties or sixties with acute or convalescent COVID-19. The CDR3 runs from the conserved cysteine through the conserved F or W. Each record gives: CDR3 protein, CDR3 DNA, D gene, J gene, clone size, V gene. A D gene is named only where the DNA matches it firmly. Not every row has a clone size; where given, it reads once, few, many or a size class.

CDR3: CASSPTGRNEKLFF; DNA: TGTGCCAGCAGCCCGACAGGGAGGAATGAAAAACTGTTTTTT; D: TRBD1; J: TRBJ1-4; size: -; V: TRBV7-9
CDR3: CASSIPKSFGTYRALPRKGTQYF; DNA: TGTGCCAGCAGCATCCCGAAAAGTTTTGGGACTTACCGGGCCTTACCGCGTAAAGGGACCCAGTACTTC; D: -; J: TRBJ2-5; size: -; V: TRBV21-1
CDR3: CASSEGSGRIRETQYF; DNA: TGTGCCAGCAGTGAAGGTAGCGGGAGGATAAGAGAGACCCAGTACTTC; D: TRBD2; J: TRBJ2-5; size: -; V: TRBV6-1
CDR3: CASGLATLGQRMNTEAFF; DNA: TGTGCTAGTGGTTTGGCAACATTAGGACAGAGAATGAACACTGAAGCTTTCTTT; D: -; J: TRBJ1-1; size: -; V: TRBV12-5
CDR3: CASSRPSGTEAFF; DNA: TGCGCCAGCAGCCGTCCCTCGGGCACTGAAGCTTTCTTT; D: -; J: TRBJ1-1; size: -; V: TRBV5-1
CDR3: CASSLASLAREQFF; DNA: TGTGCCAGCAGCTTAGCCTCGCTAGCTCGTGAGCAGTTCTTC; D: -; J: TRBJ2-1; size: -; V: TRBV7-9
CDR3: CASRSPGHNTGELFF; DNA: TGTGCCAGCAGGTCGCCGGGACATAACACCGGGGAGCTGTTTTTT; D: -; J: TRBJ2-2; size: -; V: TRBV7-9
CDR3: CASSERGPTRETQYF; DNA: TGTGCCAGCAGCGAGCGGGGCCCAACAAGGGAGACCCAGTACTTC; D: TRBD2; J: TRBJ2-5; size: -; V: TRBV14
CDR3: CASSLLAQGLGYTQYF; DNA: TGCGCCAGCAGCTTGTTGGCACAGGGATTAGGTTATACGCAGTATTTT; D: -; J: TRBJ2-3; size: -; V: TRBV5-1
CDR3: CASSLGSQGPYGYTF; DNA: TGTGCCAGCAGTTTAGGCTCCCAGGGCCCTTATGGCTACACCTTC; D: -; J: TRBJ1-2; size: -; V: TRBV2
CDR3: CASSKRERSYEQYF; DNA: TGTGCCAGTAGTAAGCGGGAGCGCTCCTACGAGCAGTACTTC; D: TRBD2; J: TRBJ2-7; size: -; V: TRBV19
CDR3: CASSLGQGIPYEQYF; DNA: TGTGCCAGCAGCCTAGGACAGGGGATCCCCTACGAGCAGTACTTC; D: TRBD1; J: TRBJ2-7; size: -; V: TRBV7-9
CDR3: CASRGQFSNQPQHF; DNA: TGTGCCAGTAGGGGACAGTTTAGCAATCAGCCCCAGCATTTT; D: TRBD1; J: TRBJ1-5; size: many; V: TRBV19
CDR3: CASSLATFLAGETDEQFF; DNA: TGTGCCAGCAGTTTAGCCACATTCCTAGCGGGAGAAACGGATGAGCAGTTCTTC; D: TRBD2; J: TRBJ2-1; size: few; V: TRBV28
CDR3: CASNREGRSYEQYF; DNA: TGTGCCAGCAACCGGGAGGGAAGGTCCTACGAGCAGTACTTC; D: TRBD2; J: TRBJ2-7; size: -; V: TRBV14
CDR3: CASSEPPGVEQYF; DNA: TGCGCCAGCAGTGAACCCCCGGGAGTTGAGCAGTACTTC; D: -; J: TRBJ2-7; size: -; V: TRBV10-2
CDR3: CASSSTGSGGTQYF; DNA: TGTGCCAGCAGCTCAACAGGGTCCGGAGGGACCCAGTACTTC; D: -; J: TRBJ2-5; size: once; V: TRBV5-6
CDR3: CASSITSSGRSTDTQYF; DNA: TGTGCCAGTAGTATAACCTCCAGCGGGAGAAGCACAGATACGCAGTATTTT; D: TRBD2; J: TRBJ2-3; size: -; V: TRBV19
CDR3: CASRGLKTGDGGELFF; DNA: TGTGCCAGCAGGGGCCTTAAGACAGGGGATGGCGGGGAGCTGTTTTTT; D: TRBD1; J: TRBJ2-2; size: -; V: TRBV6-6
CDR3: CASSPTTPTGDYGYTF; DNA: TGTGCCAGCTCACCAACTACCCCGACAGGGGACTATGGCTACACCTTC; D: TRBD1; J: TRBJ1-2; size: -; V: TRBV18
CDR3: CASSLTGGRETQYF; DNA: TGTGCCAGCTCCCTTACGGGAGGGCGGGAGACCCAGTACTTC; D: TRBD2; J: TRBJ2-5; size: -; V: TRBV6-6
CDR3: CASSWGGFNYGYTF; DNA: TGTGCCAGCAGCTGGGGGGGCTTTAACTATGGCTACACCTTC; D: -; J: TRBJ1-2; size: -; V: TRBV5-4
CDR3: CSVSSPLSGVMIRDTQYF; DNA: TGCAGCGTTTCCAGCCCTCTATCAGGGGTTATGATCCGGGATACGCAGTATTTT; D: -; J: TRBJ2-3; size: -; V: TRBV29-1
CDR3: CSVVAGYEQYF; DNA: TGCAGCGTTGTCGCGGGATACGAGCAGTACTTC; D: -; J: TRBJ2-7; size: -; V: TRBV29-1
CDR3: CASSLVGLEGGEQYF; DNA: TGCGCCAGCAGCTTGGTGGGCTTGGAAGGAGGTGAGCAGTACTTC; D: -; J: TRBJ2-7; size: once; V: TRBV5-1
CDR3: CASSGGLAGNTDTQYF; DNA: TGTGCCAGCAGTGGAGGCTTGGCAGGGAACACAGATACGCAGTATTTT; D: -; J: TRBJ2-3; size: -; V: TRBV2
CDR3: CASSRGGQGWFDEQFF; DNA: TGTGCCAGTAGTAGGGGGGGACAGGGTTGGTTCGATGAGCAGTTCTTC; D: TRBD1; J: TRBJ2-1; size: -; V: TRBV19
CDR3: CASQAPADYGYTF; DNA: TGTGCCAGTCAGGCCCCAGCAGACTATGGCTACACCTTC; D: -; J: TRBJ1-2; size: -; V: TRBV28
CDR3: CASCWGDFPSGNTIYF; DNA: TGTGCCAGCTGTTGGGGGGACTTTCCGTCTGGAAACACCATATATTTT; D: -; J: TRBJ1-3; size: -; V: TRBV6-5
CDR3: CAWTTYNEQFF; DNA: TGTGCCTGGACCACATACAATGAGCAGTTCTTC; D: -; J: TRBJ2-1; size: few; V: TRBV30
CDR3: CASSLFSGSIEGDTQYF; DNA: TGTGCCAGCAGTTTATTTAGCGGGAGTATCGAGGGAGATACGCAGTATTTT; D: TRBD2; J: TRBJ2-3; size: -; V: TRBV27
CDR3: CASSLSPSGPTGELFF; DNA: TGTGCCAGCAGTTTAAGTCCTAGCGGGCCCACCGGGGAGCTGTTTTTT; D: TRBD2; J: TRBJ2-2; size: -; V: TRBV28
CDR3: CASSLIGVGGYTF; DNA: TGTGCCAGCAGCTTAATCGGGGTCGGAGGCTACACCTTC; D: -; J: TRBJ1-2; size: few; V: TRBV5-4
CDR3: CATSRGTSGRSHNEQFF; DNA: TGTGCCACCAGCAGAGGAACTAGCGGGAGGTCCCACAATGAGCAGTTCTTC; D: TRBD2; J: TRBJ2-1; size: -; V: TRBV15
CDR3: CASSRVFTGSEQFF; DNA: TGTGCCAGTAGTCGAGTCTTCACCGGGTCCGAGCAGTTCTTC; D: -; J: TRBJ2-1; size: -; V: TRBV19
CDR3: CATTTGMDEQFF; DNA: TGTGCCACCACGACAGGGATGGATGAGCAGTTCTTC; D: TRBD1; J: TRBJ2-1; size: -; V: TRBV19
CDR3: CASSEAGGPSGANVLTF; DNA: TGTGCCAGCAGTGAAGCGGGAGGTCCCTCTGGGGCCAACGTCCTGACTTTC; D: TRBD2; J: TRBJ2-6; size: few; V: TRBV25-1
CDR3: CASSLELRDRDGYTF; DNA: TGCGCCAGCAGCTTGGAACTCCGGGACAGGGACGGCTACACCTTC; D: TRBD1; J: TRBJ1-2; size: few; V: TRBV5-1
CDR3: CASSLGPGGTDTQYF; DNA: TGTGCCAGCAGCTTGGGGCCAGGGGGCACAGATACGCAGTATTTT; D: -; J: TRBJ2-3; size: -; V: TRBV5-4
CDR3: CASSRTSGRNTGELFF; DNA: TGTGCCAGCAGTCGGACTAGCGGGAGAAACACCGGGGAGCTGTTTTTT; D: TRBD2; J: TRBJ2-2; size: -; V: TRBV7-8